What follows are 9 T cell receptor beta chains derived from one specimen sequenced in a study of blood T cell repertoires in COVID-19. Repertoires were generated with immunoSEQ multiplex PCR, while TCRdb's copy carries only in-frame clones and drops some. This sample has under 250,000 clones, with approximately 84% found just once. The sample taken for sequencing was peripheral blood. The receptors were sampled from a man in his fifties or sixties with active or convalescent COVID-19.

The V and J genes are TRBV5-6 and TRBJ1-1; D unresolved. This CDR3 comprises 13 residues. From germline, CDR1 is SGHDT and CDR2 YYEEEE. The ends were cut back, 0 bases at V and 10 bases at J, with 13 bases in the middle. CDR3 in amino acids: CASSLDGTGLAFF. In DNA form, the CDR3 reads TGTGCCAGCAGCTTGGACGGCACGGGATTAGCTTTCTTT.

The sample holds one count of this clone. This rearrangement joins TRBV19 to TRBJ2-7; D gene unclear. V shed 5 bases and J shed 4 bases, with 12 bases lying between them. Germline loops: CDR1 LNHDA, CDR2 SQIVND (reference sequence). The CDR3 consists of 13 residues. CDR3 sequence: CASSQALFYEQYF. DNA for the CDR3: TGTGCCAGTAGTCAAGCATTATTTTACGAGCAGTACTTC.

The J gene is TRBJ1-6, the V gene TRBV10-3; the D is unclear. Trimming stripped 0 bases from V and 5 bases from J, with 11 bases between. This CDR3 has 16 residues. CDR1 is ENHRY and CDR2 is SYGVKD in the germline V gene. The CDR3 nucleotides are TGTGCCATCAGTGAGTCGGTCCAACAAGATAATTCACCCCTCCACTTT. This translates into CAISESVQQDNSPLHF.

Of note for this clone: The same CDR3 is also encoded by other DNA sequences in this sample. This chain joins TRBV20-1 and TRBJ2-5; no reliable D call. V lost 3 bases and J lost 4, with 6 bases in between. This CDR3 is built from 11 residues. Germline assignment: CDR1 DFQATT and CDR2 SNEGSKA (reference sequence). The CDR3 loop reads CSASAGETQYF. In DNA, the CDR3 is TGCAGTGCTAGCGCCGGAGAGACCCAGTACTTC.

V and J are TRBV28 and TRBJ1-2; TRBD1 might be the D (5 bases). The V gene's germline CDR1 is MDHEN and CDR2 SYDVKM. The CDR3 runs to 16 residues. The V end was cut by 4 bases, the J end by 2 bases, with 17 bases between. The CDR3, as DNA: TGTGCCAGCAGTTCGACAGACGTCCTACCCAACTATGGCTACACCTTC. Its translation: CASSSTDVLPNYGYTF.

The J gene is TRBJ2-7, the V gene TRBV5-1; TRBD1 might be the D (6 bases). V shed 7 bases and J shed 2 bases, with 16 bases lying between them. There are 14 residues in the CDR3. The V gene's germline CDR1 is SGHRS and CDR2 YFSETQ. The CDR3 loop is CASRELDSPYEQYF. The DNA for the CDR3 is TGCGCCAGCCGCGAACTGGACAGTCCCTACGAGCAGTACTTC.

The chain is built from TRBV9 and TRBJ1-2; D is unresolved. Trimming took off 5 bases at V and 0 bases at J, with 11 bases between the two ends. CDR1 and CDR2 from the germline V gene are SGDLS and YYNGEE. There are 14 residues in the CDR3. CDR3 loop: CASSYDGANYGYTF. The CDR3 nucleotides are TGTGCCAGCAGTTACGACGGAGCTAACTATGGCTACACCTTC.

V gene TRBV4-1 combines with J gene TRBJ1-4, with D possibly TRBD1 on 5 matching bases. CDR1 and CDR2 from the germline V gene are MGHRA and YSYEKL. Trimming left V 5 bases short and J 3 bases short, with 13 bases between. The length of the CDR3 is 15 residues. The CDR3 loop reads CASSFEGRPNEKLFF. In DNA form, the CDR3 reads TGCGCCAGCAGCTTTGAGGGGAGGCCTAATGAAAAACTGTTTTTT.

This clone has a handful of counts. The rearrangement links TRBV30 to TRBJ1-1; D remains ambiguous. In germline, CDR1 is GTSNPN, CDR2 SVGIG (reference sequence). Trimming cost V 5 bases and J 4 bases, with 14 bases left between them. This CDR3 spans 13 amino acids. DNA for the CDR3: TGTGCCTGGGGGGTGGCAGGTGGCACTGAAGCTTTCTTT. The encoded protein is CAWGVAGGTEAFF.